One and the same sample provided the 14 T cell receptor beta chains below, sequenced in a study of cytotoxic CD8 clonotypes in ibrutinib-treated CLL. Generated by immunoSEQ multiplex PCR, the TCRdb table keeps only in-frame clones and is missing some. Among some 40,000 clones listed, around 67% were seen once. Sequences were derived from PBMCs, sampled at disease progression, from a patient treated with ibrutinib. The receptor source for this set is a human donor with chronic lymphocytic leukemia.

This sequence joins TRBV7-3 and TRBJ2-1, with D possibly being TRBD1 (6 bases). The CDR3 length is 13 residues. The V gene lost 4 bases and the J gene lost 10 bases, with 14 bases spanning the gap. Germline lookup yields CDR1 SGHTA and CDR2 FQGTGA. CDR3 sequence (DNA): TGTGCCAGCAGCTCTACAGGGTCCGCAGAGCAGTTCTTC. It is translated as CASSSTGSAEQFF.

This chain joins TRBV10-3 and TRBJ1-1; the D gene is possibly TRBD1 (6 bases). V gave up 0 bases and J gave up 1 base, with 9 bases separating them. CDR1 and CDR2 from the germline V gene are ENHRY and SYGVKD. This CDR3 region has 15 residues. The CDR3 protein is CAISESRGGNTEAFF. In DNA, the CDR3 is TGTGCCATCAGTGAGTCTCGAGGGGGGAACACTGAAGCTTTCTTT.

The rearrangement joins TRBV30 to TRBJ1-2, with TRBD1 identical over 9 bases. This CDR3 has 13 residues. V trimming: 3 bases; J trimming: 4 bases; junction bases outside the gene matches: 3. CDR1 is GTSNPN, CDR2 SVGIG, per germline (reference sequence). This chain's CDR3 is CAWSDRGIYGYTF. The CDR3 nucleotides are TGTGCCTGGAGCGACAGGGGGATCTATGGCTACACCTTC.

This rearrangement joins TRBV7-9 to TRBJ2-7; weak D call: TRBD1 (6 bases). The CDR3 loop spans 16 amino acids. Trimming shortened V by 4 bases and J by 0 bases, and 16 bases separated the two germline ends. Germline CDR1 is SEHNR and CDR2 is FQNEAQ (reference sequence). Written as DNA, the CDR3 is TGTGCCAGCAGCTCTGATCAGACAGGAAGCTCCTACGAGCAGTACTTC. Translation: CASSSDQTGSSYEQYF.

J is TRBJ1-3 and V is TRBV7-9, with 10 bases that match TRBD1. The CDR3 is 17 amino acids. The V gene's germline CDR1 is SEHNR and CDR2 FQNEAQ (reference sequence). The junction had 5 bases not matched to a gene; V was cut back by 3 bases and J by 0 bases. CDR3 sequence reads: CASSFPGQGISGNTIYF. CDR3 sequence (DNA): TGTGCCAGCAGCTTCCCGGGACAGGGGATCTCTGGAAACACCATATATTTT.

V gene TRBV6-5 combines with J gene TRBJ2-7, with a tentative D call TRBD2 (6 bases). V was cut by 2 bases and J by 7 bases, with 12 bases left in between. The CDR3 spans 13 residues. Germline V lookup: CDR1 MNHEY, CDR2 SVGAGI. CDR3 DNA: TGTGCCAGCAGTTACCATCTAGCGAAGGAGCAGTACTTC. It encodes CASSYHLAKEQYF.

The J gene is TRBJ2-3, the V gene TRBV29-1, with D maybe TRBD1 (7 bases). CDR3 length equals 15 residues. Germline CDR1 and CDR2: SQVTM and ANQGSEA. With 3 bases removed from V and 4 bases from J, the gap between germline ends came to 17 bases. The CDR3 loop is CSVDEEGARADTQYF. CDR3 sequence (DNA): TGCAGCGTTGATGAGGAGGGGGCAAGGGCAGATACGCAGTATTTT.

The chain joins TRBV14 to TRBJ2-5; maybe TRBD1 (6 bases). This CDR3 comprises 15 residues. V was clipped by 4 bases and J by 4 bases, with 16 bases between them. Germline lookup yields CDR1 SGHDN and CDR2 FVKESK. The CDR3 loop is CASSRGLNLPETQYF. In nucleotides, the CDR3 is TGTGCCAGCAGCCGGGGGCTCAACCTCCCAGAGACCCAGTACTTC.

The V and J genes are TRBV2 and TRBJ2-1, with 8 positions matching TRBD2. CDR3 length: 16 amino acids. V trimming: 1 base; J trimming: 6 bases; junction bases outside the gene matches: 8. Germline lookup yields CDR1 SNHLY and CDR2 FYNNEI. CDR3 DNA: TGTGCCAGCAGTGAAGTGGGTCTAGCGGGCCGCAATGAGCAGTTCTTC. Its protein is CASSEVGLAGRNEQFF.

CDR3 nucleotides: TGCGCCAGCAGCCAAGATTTTCGACCGGGCGGGACTAGCTACGAGCAGTACTTC. Translated: CASSQDFRPGGTSYEQYF. The rearrangement links TRBV4-3 to TRBJ2-7; the match to TRBD2 covers 8 bases. Looked up from germline, CDR1 is LGHNA and CDR2 is YSLEER. The CDR3 loop spans 18 amino acids. V was clipped by 0 bases and J by 3 bases; unmatched bases: 13.

The J gene is TRBJ1-3, the V gene TRBV5-1; D is undetermined. The V gene's germline CDR1 is SGHRS and CDR2 YFSETQ. The CDR3 totals 15 residues. The V end lost 1 base, the J end lost 2 bases, and 10 bases lay between the germline ends. The CDR3 here is CASSLSGAAGNTIYF. The CDR3 DNA is TGCGCCAGCAGCTTGAGTGGTGCGGCTGGAAACACCATATATTTT.

Points on this clone: One junction end does not reproduce the germline sequence, and a read error may be involved. The V gene is TRBV5-1, the J gene TRBJ1-1, with 7 bases that match TRBD1. CDR3 length: 14 residues. Looked up from germline, CDR1 is SGHRS and CDR2 is YFSETQ. The CDR3, as DNA: TGTGCCAGCAGCCTCCTTGACAGGGTGGCTGAAGCTTTCTTT. Its translation: CASSLLDRVAEAFF.

V and J are TRBV19 and TRBJ2-1; 11 bases are a match to TRBD2. Germline CDR1 and CDR2: LNHDA and SQIVND (reference sequence). There are 16 residues in the CDR3. V lost 3 bases, J lost 6 bases, and 7 bases stayed unmatched. The CDR3 nucleotides are TGTGCCAGTAGTATTAGTCGTCTAGCGGGAGGCAATGAGCAGTTCTTC. Amino acid sequence: CASSISRLAGGNEQFF.

This clone was detected only once. The V and J genes are TRBV29-1 and TRBJ2-3; D gene ambiguous. Germline V gives CDR1 SQVTM, CDR2 ANQGSEA. V dropped 5 bases and J dropped 2 bases, with 8 bases sitting between them. This CDR3 is built from 12 residues. The chain's CDR3 is CSVTSPTDTQYF. CDR3 coding DNA: TGCAGCGTTACGTCTCCCACAGATACGCAGTATTTT.